These 23 T cell receptor beta chains were all obtained from the same sample, sequenced in a study of T-cell memory formation after mild COVID-19. MiXCR, run by TCRdb on the 5' RACE reads, gives a single entry per CDR3 protein. The top ten hold 7.5% to 10% of the sample, which has around 450,000 distinct CDR3 sequences, approximately 24% seen once. The sequenced sample consisted of PBMCs or a T cell subset sorted from them (not recorded which). The receptors originated from an adult woman who had mild COVID-19 (a few samples of this study predate the infection). Cell type and time point are not known.

This clonotype showed up just a few times. The CDR3 sequence is CASSPKGVGETQYF. CDR3 coding DNA: TGTGCCAGCAGCCCCAAGGGGGTTGGGGAGACCCAGTACTTC. The chain joins TRBV6-5 to TRBJ2-5; a possible D gene is TRBD1 (6 bases). There are 14 residues in the CDR3. The V gene's germline CDR1 is MNHEY and CDR2 SVGAGI. V lost 6 bases, J lost 5 bases, and 16 bases lay in between.

This chain connects TRBV7-6 to TRBJ2-3; 13 nucleotides line up with TRBD2. Germline loops: CDR1 SGHVS, CDR2 FNYEAQ. The CDR3 sequence is 17 residues long. With 0 bases clipped from V and 2 bases from J, the junction kept 2 bases outside the gene matches. This chain's CDR3 is CASSLAGTSGTTDTQYF. CDR3 coding DNA: TGTGCCAGCAGCTTAGCCGGGACTAGCGGGACCACAGATACGCAGTATTTT.

This clonotype was seen a handful of times. The chain has TRBV4-3 and TRBJ2-1; D perhaps matches TRBD2 (5 bases). Looked up from germline, CDR1 is LGHNA and CDR2 is YSLEER. V dropped 1 base and J dropped 9 bases, with 22 bases sitting between them. CDR3 length equals 17 residues. The CDR3 loop is CASSQVPLGSGSGEQFF. Written as DNA, the CDR3 is TGCGCCAGCAGCCAAGTTCCCCTGGGGTCGGGATCAGGTGAGCAGTTCTTC.

This clonotype has a handful of counts. The chain employs TRBV5-1 and TRBJ2-1; 14 bases agree with TRBD2. This CDR3 has 16 amino acids. From germline, CDR1 is SGHRS and CDR2 YFSETQ. The V and J ends lost 5 bases and 9 bases, in that order; junction bases with no gene match: 10. The DNA of the CDR3 is TGCGCCAGCAGTTGGACTAGCGGGGGGCCTAGCGGTGAGCAGTTCTTC. Protein: CASSWTSGGPSGEQFF.

V and J are TRBV24-1 and TRBJ2-6, with a weak D call TRBD2 (7 bases). The CDR3 length is 17 residues. Germline CDR1 is KGHDR and CDR2 is SFDVKD. Between the trimmed V and J ends, which lost 9 bases and 4 bases, there was a span of 21 bases. CDR3 nucleotide sequence: TGTGCCACCGGAGGGGGGGGCCTATCTCCCGGGGCCAACGTCCTGACTTTC. Translation: CATGGGGLSPGANVLTF.

This rearrangement joins TRBV11-3 to TRBJ1-1; the match to TRBD1 covers 10 bases. The CDR3 is made up of 14 amino acids. Germline assignment: CDR1 SGHNT and CDR2 YENEEA. After removal of 6 bases from V and 5 bases from J, the junction contained 6 bases not matched to a gene. CDR3 protein: CASSSTGGKTEAFF. The DNA for the CDR3 is TGTGCCAGCAGTTCGACAGGGGGCAAGACTGAAGCTTTCTTT.

CDR3 protein: CASSLGQGINTGELFF. In DNA, the CDR3 is TGTGCCAGCTCACTCGGACAGGGCATCAACACCGGGGAGCTGTTTTTT. The V gene is TRBV18, the J gene TRBJ2-2, with 8 bases lining up with TRBD1. Germline V gene data show CDR1 as KGHSH and CDR2 as LQKENI. The CDR3 sequence is 16 residues long. V was pared by 4 bases and J by 2 bases, with 6 bases of the junction left unmatched.

This clonotype was seen only a few times. V and J are TRBV7-2 and TRBJ1-2; a weak D match, TRBD1 (5 bases). V dropped 0 bases and J dropped 4 bases, with 12 bases sitting between them. The CDR3 spans 15 residues. CDR1 and CDR2 (germline): SGHTA, FQGNSA. For the CDR3, the DNA is TGTGCCAGCAGCTTAGCCGGGACCGACACCTATGGCTACACCTTC. Amino acid sequence: CASSLAGTDTYGYTF.

The chain combines TRBV4-1 with TRBJ2-1; 14 nucleotides agree with TRBD2. CDR3 length: 17 amino acids. V trimming: 3 bases; J trimming: 6 bases; junction bases outside the gene matches: 7. CDR1 is MGHRA, CDR2 YSYEKL, per germline. This chain's CDR3 is CASSHRAGTSGGNEQFF. The CDR3 DNA sequence: TGCGCCAGCAGCCACCGAGCGGGGACTAGCGGGGGCAATGAGCAGTTCTTC.

The chain joins TRBV12-3 or TRBV12-4 to TRBJ1-1, with D possibly being TRBD1 (5 bases). Trimming pared 3 bases from V and 10 bases from J, leaving 12 bases between. CDR3 length: 12 residues. In DNA, the CDR3 is TGTGCCAGCAGTTTTTTGGAGGGACGAGCTTTCTTT. Translated: CASSFLEGRAFF.

This clonotype appeared many times. J is TRBJ1-1 and V is TRBV18; D unclear. The germline V gene has CDR1 KGHSH and CDR2 LQKENI. The CDR3 contains 15 residues. V was clipped by 4 bases and J by 1 base, with 13 bases between them. The DNA of the CDR3 is TGTGCCAGCTCACTCAGGACCGCGAGGAACACTGAAGCTTTCTTT. Its translation: CASSLRTARNTEAFF.

The sample holds a few counts of this clonotype. The chain uses TRBV7-9 and TRBJ2-1, with 10 bases matching TRBD2. This CDR3 comprises 16 residues. The germline CDR1 and CDR2 sequences are SEHNR and FQNEAQ (reference sequence). Unmatched junction bases numbered 10, after V lost 4 bases and J lost 7 bases. The CDR3 here is CASSSQLAGTKNEQFF. CDR3 DNA: TGTGCCAGCAGCTCCCAACTAGCGGGGACTAAGAATGAGCAGTTCTTC.

This clonotype has a handful of counts. V gene TRBV12-3 or TRBV12-4 combines with J gene TRBJ1-5, with a possible D match to TRBD1 (5 bases). The CDR3 totals 17 residues. V lost 6 bases and J lost 3, with 21 bases in between. The CDR3 sequence: CASSWTMGRQINQPQHF. CDR3 sequence (DNA): TGTGCCAGCAGCTGGACAATGGGAAGACAAATCAATCAGCCCCAGCATTTT.

The chain is built from TRBV12-3 or TRBV12-4 and TRBJ1-3; D not certain. Deletions cut 2 bases from V and 1 base from J, with 9 bases between. The CDR3 covers 15 residues. The CDR3 reads CASSLWWPSGNTIYF. CDR3 DNA sequence: TGTGCCAGCAGTTTATGGTGGCCTTCTGGAAACACCATATATTTT.

This clonotype has only one observation. The J gene is TRBJ2-7, the V gene TRBV4-1, with D maybe TRBD1 (5 bases). The CDR3 contains 15 residues. Trimming pared 0 bases from V and 1 base from J, leaving 10 bases between. The germline CDR1 and CDR2 sequences are MGHRA and YSYEKL. The CDR3 nucleotides read TGCGCCAGCAGCCAAGAGTGGGCAGGGTCCTACGAGCAGTACTTC. It is translated as CASSQEWAGSYEQYF.

This clonotype was seen more than once but under ten times. J is TRBJ2-3 and V is TRBV3-1; TRBD2 aligns across 10 bases. CDR3 length: 17 residues. The germline V gene has CDR1 LGHDT and CDR2 YNNKEL (reference sequence). The J segment lost 4 bases and the V segment lost 3 bases, leaving 10 bases of the junction unmatched. The CDR3 spells CASSHQRGGIVADTQYF. The CDR3 DNA reads TGTGCCAGCAGCCACCAGCGGGGGGGCATCGTCGCAGATACGCAGTATTTT.

The chain is built from TRBV20-1 and TRBJ2-3; 12 bases agree with TRBD2. There are 15 residues in the CDR3. V was clipped by 0 bases and J by 7 bases; unmatched bases: 5. Germline V gives CDR1 DFQATT, CDR2 SNEGSKA (reference sequence). CDR3 region: CSARDAGTSGYTQYF. In DNA, the CDR3 is TGCAGTGCTAGAGACGCCGGGACTAGCGGGTATACGCAGTATTTT.

This clonotype was counted a few times. CDR3 protein: CASSYGLGGSYEQYF. CDR3 nucleotide sequence: TGTGCCAGCAGTTACGGCTTGGGGGGCTCCTACGAGCAGTACTTC. This chain connects TRBV6-5 to TRBJ2-7; tentative D call: TRBD2 (6 bases). Germline V gene data show CDR1 as MNHEY and CDR2 as SVGAGI. The germline V and J ends were trimmed by 2 bases and 0 bases, with 11 bases remaining between them. This CDR3 has 15 residues.

The J gene is TRBJ2-7, the V gene TRBV20-1; 7 bases are a match to TRBD1. There are 15 residues in the CDR3. V was pared by 3 bases and J by 0 bases, with 8 bases of the junction left unmatched. CDR1 DFQATT and CDR2 SNEGSKA come from the germline V gene (reference sequence). The CDR3 coding sequence is TGCAGTGCTAGTCAATGGGACAGCTCCTCCTACGAGCAGTACTTC. Translation: CSASQWDSSSYEQYF.

This clonotype has just a few counts. The rearrangement joins TRBV12-3 or TRBV12-4 to TRBJ2-7; weak D call: TRBD2 (5 bases). V was cut by 3 bases and J by 0 bases, with 9 bases left in between. The CDR3 runs to 14 residues. The CDR3 region is CASSFVGSSYEQYF. CDR3 bases: TGTGCCAGCAGTTTTGTAGGGAGCTCCTACGAGCAGTACTTC.

The chain links TRBV15 to TRBJ2-1; D gene unclear. V dropped 5 bases and J dropped 4 bases, with 15 bases sitting between them. CDR3 length equals 15 residues. The V gene's germline CDR1 is LNHNV and CDR2 YYDKDF (reference sequence). CDR3 in DNA: TGTGCCACCAGCCCCAGTCCGAGTGGTTACAATGAGCAGTTCTTC. Translation: CATSPSPSGYNEQFF. Combining the CDR3 with reference TRBV15 and TRBJ2-1 gives the whole variable domain DAMVIQNPRYQVTQFGKPVTLSCSQTLNHNVMYWYQQKSSQAPKLLFHYYDKDFNNEADTPDNFQSRRPNTSFCFLDIRSPGLGDTAMYLCATSPSPSGYNEQFFGPGTRLTVL.

This clonotype was observed a few times. The chain is built from TRBV15 and TRBJ1-2; D call uncertain. The ends were cut back, 0 bases at V and 4 bases at J, with 12 bases in the middle. This CDR3 contains 15 residues. The germline gives CDR1 LNHNV, CDR2 YYDKDF (reference sequence). CDR3 sequence reads: CATSRDLKEPYGYTF. In nucleotides, the CDR3 is TGTGCCACCAGCAGAGATCTTAAGGAACCCTATGGCTACACCTTC.

This clonotype turned up a few times. The chain employs TRBV7-9 and TRBJ2-6; D call uncertain. CDR3 size: 13 residues. V lost 7 bases and J lost 2, with 6 bases in between. Germline V lookup: CDR1 SEHNR, CDR2 FQNEAQ (reference sequence). The CDR3 region has the DNA TGTGCCAGCAACAGCCCTGGGGCCAACGTCCTGACTTTC. Its protein is CASNSPGANVLTF.